This TCR beta chain comes out of a study of CD8 T cells in ankylosing spondylitis. This clonotype has at least ten counts. CDR1 is SNHLY and CDR2 is FYNNEI in the germline V gene. Losses at the gene ends were 5 bases for V and 0 bases for J; bases not matched to a gene: 2. This CDR3 region has 14 residues. TCRdb re-called the 5' RACE reads with MiXCR, one entry per CDR3 protein. The data contain some 220,000 distinct CDR3 sequences, over 9.5% of them singletons. What was sequenced was blood, either unsorted or a sorted T cell fraction (not recorded which). This clonotype was obtained from a male donor with ankylosing spondylitis or in good health (not recorded which). The rearrangement uses TRBV2 and TRBJ2-3, with 7 bases identical to TRBD1. The DNA for the CDR3 is TGTGCCAGCAGTAGGGACAGCAGCACAGATACGCAGTATTTT. This sequence encodes CASSRDSSTDTQYF.